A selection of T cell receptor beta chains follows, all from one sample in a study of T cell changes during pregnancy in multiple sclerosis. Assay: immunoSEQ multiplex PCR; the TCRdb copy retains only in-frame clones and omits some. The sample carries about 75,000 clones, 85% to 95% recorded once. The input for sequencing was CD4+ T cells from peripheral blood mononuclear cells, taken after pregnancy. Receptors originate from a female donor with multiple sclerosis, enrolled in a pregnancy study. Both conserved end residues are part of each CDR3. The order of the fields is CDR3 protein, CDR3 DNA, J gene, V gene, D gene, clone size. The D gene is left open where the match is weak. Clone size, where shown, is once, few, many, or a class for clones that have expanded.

cdr3_aa: CASSVTGSNQPQHF
cdr3_nt: TGTGCCAGCTCCGTGACAGGGTCCAATCAGCCCCAGCATTTT
j_call: TRBJ1-5
v_call: TRBV18
d_call: TRBD1
clone_size: NA

cdr3_aa: CASSPFGTSGRAYQETQYF
cdr3_nt: TGTGCCAGCAGCCCATTCGGGACTAGCGGGAGGGCATATCAAGAGACCCAGTACTTC
j_call: TRBJ2-5
v_call: TRBV7-9
d_call: TRBD2
clone_size: once

cdr3_aa: CATSREARDTPRGYTF
cdr3_nt: TGTGCCACCAGCAGAGAGGCCCGGGACACGCCGAGGGGCTACACCTTC
j_call: TRBJ1-2
v_call: TRBV15
d_call: NA
clone_size: NA

cdr3_aa: CASSYVQGAASTDTQYF
cdr3_nt: TGCGCCAGCAGCTACGTACAGGGGGCCGCTAGCACAGATACGCAGTATTTT
j_call: TRBJ2-3
v_call: TRBV5-1
d_call: TRBD1
clone_size: NA

cdr3_aa: CASSLGKGGIQETQYF
cdr3_nt: TGCGCCAGCAGCTTGGGCAAGGGGGGGATCCAAGAGACCCAGTACTTC
j_call: TRBJ2-5
v_call: TRBV5-1
d_call: NA
clone_size: NA

cdr3_aa: CASSWGTISSYEQYF
cdr3_nt: TGTGCCAGCAGTTGGGGGACTATTAGCTCCTACGAGCAGTACTTC
j_call: TRBJ2-7
v_call: TRBV6-5
d_call: TRBD2
clone_size: once

cdr3_aa: CASSVGTTAGDLAEQYF
cdr3_nt: TGTGCCAGCAGTGTTGGGACGACGGCGGGAGATTTAGCCGAGCAGTACTTC
j_call: TRBJ2-7
v_call: TRBV27
d_call: TRBD2
clone_size: once

cdr3_aa: CASSQVLGSYGYTF
cdr3_nt: TGCGCCAGCAGCCAAGTCCTGGGGAGCTATGGCTACACCTTC
j_call: TRBJ1-2
v_call: TRBV4-1
d_call: NA
clone_size: NA

cdr3_aa: CASSLGQGIHEQYF
cdr3_nt: TGTGCCAGCAGCTTGGGACAGGGGATCCACGAGCAGTACTTC
j_call: TRBJ2-7
v_call: TRBV7-2
d_call: TRBD1
clone_size: NA

cdr3_aa: CATQGLSSYEQYF
cdr3_nt: TGTGCCACCCAAGGACTAAGCTCCTACGAGCAGTACTTC
j_call: TRBJ2-7
v_call: TRBV10-3
d_call: NA
clone_size: once

cdr3_aa: CASSLSSPYGYTF
cdr3_nt: TGTGCCAGCAGTTTATCGTCTCCCTATGGCTACACCTTC
j_call: TRBJ1-2
v_call: TRBV28
d_call: NA
clone_size: once

cdr3_aa: CASSVGTSGRYYNEQFF
cdr3_nt: TGTGCCAGCAGCGTGGGGACTAGCGGGAGGTACTACAATGAGCAGTTCTTC
j_call: TRBJ2-1
v_call: TRBV9
d_call: TRBD2
clone_size: NA

cdr3_aa: CASSRTDTQYF
cdr3_nt: TGCGCCAGCAGCCGGACAGATACGCAGTATTTT
j_call: TRBJ2-3
v_call: TRBV5-1
d_call: NA
clone_size: NA

cdr3_aa: CASSFSGGLYNEQFF
cdr3_nt: TGTGCCAGCAGCTTTTCAGGGGGCCTTTACAATGAGCAGTTCTTC
j_call: TRBJ2-1
v_call: TRBV11-3
d_call: TRBD1
clone_size: NA

cdr3_aa: CASSQDIGGNGIFQYF
cdr3_nt: TGCGCCAGCAGCCAAGATATAGGCGGGAACGGAATCTTCCAGTACTTC
j_call: TRBJ2-7
v_call: TRBV4-1
d_call: NA
clone_size: NA